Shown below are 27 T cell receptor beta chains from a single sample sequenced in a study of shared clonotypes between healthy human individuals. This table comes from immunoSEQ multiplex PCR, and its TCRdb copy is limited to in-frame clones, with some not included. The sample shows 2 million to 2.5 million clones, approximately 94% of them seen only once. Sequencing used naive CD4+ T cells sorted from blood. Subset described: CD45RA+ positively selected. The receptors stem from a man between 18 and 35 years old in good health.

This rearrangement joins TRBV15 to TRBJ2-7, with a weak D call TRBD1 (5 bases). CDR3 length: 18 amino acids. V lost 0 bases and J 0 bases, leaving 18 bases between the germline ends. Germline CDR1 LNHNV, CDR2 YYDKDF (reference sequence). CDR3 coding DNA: TGTGCCACCAGCAGAGAGAAGACCAGACAGATAAGCTCCTACGAGCAGTACTTC. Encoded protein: CATSREKTRQISSYEQYF.

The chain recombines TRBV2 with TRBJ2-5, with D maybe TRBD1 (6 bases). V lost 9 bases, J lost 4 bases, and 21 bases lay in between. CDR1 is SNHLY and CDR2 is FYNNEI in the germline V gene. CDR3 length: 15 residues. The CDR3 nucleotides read TGTGCCAGTAGAGACCAGGGGTGGAAGGGAGAGACCCAGTACTTC. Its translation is CASRDQGWKGETQYF.

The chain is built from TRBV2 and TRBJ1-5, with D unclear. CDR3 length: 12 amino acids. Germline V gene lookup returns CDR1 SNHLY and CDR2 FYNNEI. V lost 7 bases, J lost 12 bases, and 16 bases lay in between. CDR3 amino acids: CASTLGREYQHF. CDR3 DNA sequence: TGTGCCAGCACCCTGGGGAGGGAATACCAGCATTTT.

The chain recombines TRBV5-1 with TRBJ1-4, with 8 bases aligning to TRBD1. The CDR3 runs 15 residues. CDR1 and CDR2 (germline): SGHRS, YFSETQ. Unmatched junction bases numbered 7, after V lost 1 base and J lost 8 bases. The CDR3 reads CASSLPTGDREKLFF. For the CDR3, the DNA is TGCGCCAGCAGCTTGCCGACAGGGGACAGGGAAAAACTGTTTTTT.

CDR3 loop: CASSLGTSGVATDTQYF. CDR3 DNA: TGTGCCAGCAGCTTGGGGACTAGCGGGGTGGCCACAGATACGCAGTATTTT. This chain links TRBV7-6 with TRBJ2-3, with TRBD2 matching over 13 bases. The CDR3 runs to 17 residues. Germline loops: CDR1 SGHVS, CDR2 FNYEAQ. Trimming cost V 3 bases and J 2 bases; bases outside gene matches: 5.

In DNA, the CDR3 is TGCGCCAGCAGCTTGGATCTTGGGGACAGCCTCGCGAGGTCCTACGAGCAGTACTTC. It yields the protein CASSLDLGDSLARSYEQYF. V gene TRBV5-1 combines with J gene TRBJ2-7, with 7 nucleotides matching TRBD1. The V gene's germline CDR1 is SGHRS and CDR2 YFSETQ. The CDR3 consists of 19 residues. With V trimmed by 0 bases and J by 1 base, 16 bases remained unmatched.

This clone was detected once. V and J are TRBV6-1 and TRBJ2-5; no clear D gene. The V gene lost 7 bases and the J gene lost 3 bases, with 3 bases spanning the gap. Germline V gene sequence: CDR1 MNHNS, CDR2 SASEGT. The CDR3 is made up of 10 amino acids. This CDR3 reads CASKEETQYF. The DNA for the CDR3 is TGTGCCAGCAAAGAAGAGACCCAGTACTTC.

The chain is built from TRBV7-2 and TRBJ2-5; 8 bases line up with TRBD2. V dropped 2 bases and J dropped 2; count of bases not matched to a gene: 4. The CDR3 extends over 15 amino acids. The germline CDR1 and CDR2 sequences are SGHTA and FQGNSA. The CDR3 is CASSLTGGRQETQYF. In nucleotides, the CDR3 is TGTGCCAGCAGCTTAACGGGAGGGAGGCAAGAGACCCAGTACTTC.

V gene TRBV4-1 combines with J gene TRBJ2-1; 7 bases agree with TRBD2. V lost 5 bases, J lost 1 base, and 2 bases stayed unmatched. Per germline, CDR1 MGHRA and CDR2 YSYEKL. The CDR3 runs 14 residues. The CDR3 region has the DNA TGCGCCAGCAGCTCGGGACTATCCTACAATGAGCAGTTCTTC. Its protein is CASSSGLSYNEQFF.

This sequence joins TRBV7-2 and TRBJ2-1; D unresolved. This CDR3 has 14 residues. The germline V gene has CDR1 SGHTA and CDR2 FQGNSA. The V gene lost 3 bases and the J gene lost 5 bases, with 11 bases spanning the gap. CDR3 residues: CASSFGSLNNEQFF. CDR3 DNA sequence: TGTGCCAGCAGCTTTGGGTCCCTCAACAATGAGCAGTTCTTC.

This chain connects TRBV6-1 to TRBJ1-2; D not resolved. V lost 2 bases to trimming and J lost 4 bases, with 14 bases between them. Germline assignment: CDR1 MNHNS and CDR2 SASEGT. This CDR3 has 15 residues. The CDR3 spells CASSEIQGGRYGYTF. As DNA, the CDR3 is TGTGCCAGCAGTGAAATACAAGGCGGGCGCTATGGCTACACCTTC.

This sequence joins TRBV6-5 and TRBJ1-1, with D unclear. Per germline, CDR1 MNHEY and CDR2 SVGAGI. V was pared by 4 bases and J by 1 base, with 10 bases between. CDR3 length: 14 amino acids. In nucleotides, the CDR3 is TGTGCCAGCAGTTCCCCCAGTAGGAACACTGAAGCTTTCTTT. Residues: CASSSPSRNTEAFF.

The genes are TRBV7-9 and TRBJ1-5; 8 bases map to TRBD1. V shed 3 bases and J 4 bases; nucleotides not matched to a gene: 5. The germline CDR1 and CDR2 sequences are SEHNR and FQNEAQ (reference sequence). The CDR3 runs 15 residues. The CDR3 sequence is CASSLGTGRNQPQHF. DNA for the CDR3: TGTGCCAGCAGCTTGGGGACAGGCCGTAATCAGCCCCAGCATTTT.

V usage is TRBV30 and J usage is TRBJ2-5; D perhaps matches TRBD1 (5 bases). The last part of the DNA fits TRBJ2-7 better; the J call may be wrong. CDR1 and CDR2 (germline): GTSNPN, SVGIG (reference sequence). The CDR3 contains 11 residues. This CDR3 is CAWRTEYEQYF. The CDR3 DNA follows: TGTGCCTGGAGGACAGAGTACGAGCAGTACTTC.

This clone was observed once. The CDR3 region is CASSPGGTYGYTF. The DNA for the CDR3 is TGTGCCAGCTCACCAGGGGGGACCTATGGCTACACCTTC. The genes are TRBV18 and TRBJ1-2, with D maybe TRBD1 (5 bases). CDR3 size: 13 residues. V was pared by 2 bases and J by 4 bases, with 8 bases between. Germline V gene lookup returns CDR1 KGHSH and CDR2 LQKENI. The full variable domain, completed using reference TRBV18 and TRBJ1-2, is NAGVMQNPRHLVRRRGQEARLRCSPMKGHSHVYWYRQLPEEGLKFMVYLQKENIIDESGMPKERFSAEFPKEGPSILRIQQVVRGDSAAYFCASSPGGTYGYTFGSGTRLTVV.

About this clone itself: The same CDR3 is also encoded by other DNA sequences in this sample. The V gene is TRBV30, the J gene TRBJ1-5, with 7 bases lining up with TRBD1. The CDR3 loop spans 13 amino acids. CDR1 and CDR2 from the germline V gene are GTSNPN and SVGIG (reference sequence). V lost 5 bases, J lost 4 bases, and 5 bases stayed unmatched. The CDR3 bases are TGTGCCTGGGGGGTACAGGGGAATCAGCCCCAGCATTTT. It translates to CAWGVQGNQPQHF. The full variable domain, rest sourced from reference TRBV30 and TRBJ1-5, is SQTIHQWPATLVQPVGSPLSLECTVEGTSNPNLYWYRQAAGRGLQLLFYSVGIGQISSEVPQNLSASRPQDRQFILSSKKLLLSDSGFYLCAWGVQGNQPQHFGDGTRLSIL.

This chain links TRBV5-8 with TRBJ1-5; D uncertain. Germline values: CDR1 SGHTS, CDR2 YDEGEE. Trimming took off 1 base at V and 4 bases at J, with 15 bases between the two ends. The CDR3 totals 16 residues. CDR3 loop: CASSLRGLGGNQPQHF. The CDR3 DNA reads TGTGCCAGCAGCTTGCGGGGATTAGGAGGAAATCAGCCCCAGCATTTT.

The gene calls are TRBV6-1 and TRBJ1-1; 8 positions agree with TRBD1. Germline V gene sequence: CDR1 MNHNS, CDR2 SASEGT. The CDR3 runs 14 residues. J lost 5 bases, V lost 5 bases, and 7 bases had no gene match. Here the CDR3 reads CASSRTGTRTEAFF. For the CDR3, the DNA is TGTGCCAGCAGTAGGACAGGGACGAGAACTGAAGCTTTCTTT.

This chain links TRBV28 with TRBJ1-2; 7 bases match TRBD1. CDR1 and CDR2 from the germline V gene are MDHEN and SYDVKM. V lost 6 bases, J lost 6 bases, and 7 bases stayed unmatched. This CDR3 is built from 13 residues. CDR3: CASRSGGSDGYTF. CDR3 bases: TGTGCCAGCAGATCAGGGGGTTCTGATGGCTACACCTTC.

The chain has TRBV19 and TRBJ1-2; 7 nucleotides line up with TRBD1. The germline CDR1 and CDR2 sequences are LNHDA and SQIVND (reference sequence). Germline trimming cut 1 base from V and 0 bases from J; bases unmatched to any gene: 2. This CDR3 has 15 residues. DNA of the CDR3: TGTGCCAGTAGTATAGTTCAGGGGGCTAACTATGGCTACACCTTC. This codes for CASSIVQGANYGYTF.

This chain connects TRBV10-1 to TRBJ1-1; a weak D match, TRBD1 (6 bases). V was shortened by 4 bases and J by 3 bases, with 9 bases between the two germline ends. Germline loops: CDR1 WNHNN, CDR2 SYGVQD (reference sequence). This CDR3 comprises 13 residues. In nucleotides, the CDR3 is TGCGCCAGCAGTGCGACAGGAGACACTGAAGCTTTCTTT. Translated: CASSATGDTEAFF.

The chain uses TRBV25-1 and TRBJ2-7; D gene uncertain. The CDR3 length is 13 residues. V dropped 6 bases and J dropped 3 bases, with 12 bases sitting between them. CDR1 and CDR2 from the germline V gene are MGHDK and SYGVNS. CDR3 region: CASRSTLVYEQYF. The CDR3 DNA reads TGTGCCAGCAGGTCGACATTGGTCTACGAGCAGTACTTC.

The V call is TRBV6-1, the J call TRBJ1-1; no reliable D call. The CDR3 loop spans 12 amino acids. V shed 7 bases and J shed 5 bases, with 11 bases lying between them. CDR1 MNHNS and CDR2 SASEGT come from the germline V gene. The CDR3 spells CASTFRQTEAFF. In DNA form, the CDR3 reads TGTGCCAGCACTTTTCGACAAACTGAAGCTTTCTTT.

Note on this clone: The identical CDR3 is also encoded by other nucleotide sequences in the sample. The CDR3 sequence is CASSEAGSSYEQYF. CDR3 in DNA: TGTGCCAGCAGTGAAGCAGGGAGCTCCTACGAGCAGTACTTC. The chain has TRBV25-1 and TRBJ2-7; possibly TRBD1 or TRBD2 for D (5 bases each). In germline, CDR1 is MGHDK, CDR2 SYGVNS. V dropped 2 bases and J dropped 0 bases, with 8 bases sitting between them. CDR3 length: 14 residues.

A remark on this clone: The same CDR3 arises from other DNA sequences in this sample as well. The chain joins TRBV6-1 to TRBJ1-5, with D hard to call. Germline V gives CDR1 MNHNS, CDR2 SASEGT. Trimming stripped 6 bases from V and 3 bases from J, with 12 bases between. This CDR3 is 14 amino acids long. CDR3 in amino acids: CASSGDKNNQPQHF. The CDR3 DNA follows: TGTGCCAGCAGCGGAGACAAAAACAATCAGCCCCAGCATTTT.

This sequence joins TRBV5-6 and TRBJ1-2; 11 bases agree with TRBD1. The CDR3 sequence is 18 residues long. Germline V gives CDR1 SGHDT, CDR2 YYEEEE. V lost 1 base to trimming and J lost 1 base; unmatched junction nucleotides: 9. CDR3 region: CASSLIVPGQGVNYGYTF. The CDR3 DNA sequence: TGTGCCAGCAGCTTGATTGTCCCGGGACAGGGGGTTAACTATGGCTACACCTTC.

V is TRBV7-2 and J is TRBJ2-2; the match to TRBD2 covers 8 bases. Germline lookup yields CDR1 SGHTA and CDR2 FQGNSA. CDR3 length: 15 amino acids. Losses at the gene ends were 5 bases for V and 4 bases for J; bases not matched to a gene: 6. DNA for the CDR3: TGTGCCAGCAGCGGGTCAGCGGGAGTCACCGGGGAGCTGTTTTTT. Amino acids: CASSGSAGVTGELFF.